One and the same sample provided the 12 T cell receptor beta chains below, sequenced in a study of PD-L1 blockade in urothelial cancer. Specified time point: pretreatment peripheral blood. Clones were sequenced by immunoSEQ multiplex PCR, and TCRdb holds only the in-frame ones, with some missing. This repertoire shows tens of thousands of clones, around 85% found once; its top ten account for 14% to 15%. The sample was PBMCs, taken around atezolizumab (anti-PD-L1) treatment. Receptors originate from a man in his 60s with urothelial cancer.

The genes are TRBV5-6 and TRBJ2-1, with 8 bases fitting TRBD1. Looked up from germline, CDR1 is SGHDT and CDR2 is YYEEEE. This CDR3 has 13 amino acids. V trimming: 5 bases; J trimming: 10 bases; junction bases outside the gene matches: 8. The CDR3 is CASRPTGAAEQFF. The CDR3 DNA reads as TGTGCCAGCAGACCGACAGGGGCCGCCGAGCAGTTCTTC. The complete variable domain, with remaining parts taken from reference TRBV5-6 and TRBJ2-1, reads DAGVTQSPTHLIKTRGQQVTLRCSPKSGHDTVSWYQQALGQGPQFIFQYYEEEERQRGNFPDRFSGHQFPNYSSELNVNALLLGDSALYLCASRPTGAAEQFFGPGTRLTVL.

The rearrangement links TRBV11-3 to TRBJ1-2; 7 nucleotides align to TRBD1. This CDR3 is built from 15 residues. From germline, CDR1 is SGHNT and CDR2 YENEEA. The V and J ends lost 1 base and 2 bases, in that order; junction bases with no gene match: 4. Here the CDR3 DNA reads TGTGCCAGCAGCTTAGGCACAGGGGCCAACTATGGCTACACCTTC. It specifies CASSLGTGANYGYTF.

This clone was recorded once. The J gene is TRBJ2-1, the V gene TRBV7-8; D may be TRBD1 (5 bases). This CDR3 is built from 16 residues. Deletions cut 5 bases from V and 4 bases from J, with 18 bases between. Looked up from germline, CDR1 is SGHVS and CDR2 is FQNEAQ. The CDR3 DNA reads as TGTGCCAGCAGCGGGGCTGATAGGGGTGAGTACAATGAGCAGTTCTTC. Its protein is CASSGADRGEYNEQFF.

In regard to this clone: One end of the junction is discordant with germline, which a read error may explain. V gene TRBV7-7 combines with J gene TRBJ2-5; D is undetermined. In germline, CDR1 is SSHAT, CDR2 FNYEAQ (reference sequence). This CDR3 has 13 residues. CDR3 in amino acids: CASSLDTQETQYF. The CDR3, as DNA: TGTGCTAGCAGCTTAGACACACAAGAGACCCAGTACTTC.

The J gene is TRBJ1-4, the V gene TRBV6-5, with D tentatively TRBD1 (5 bases). Trimming shortened V by 2 bases and J by 6 bases, and 13 bases separated the two germline ends. CDR3 length: 15 amino acids. Germline V gene lookup returns CDR1 MNHEY and CDR2 SVGAGI. The CDR3 DNA is TGTGCCAGCAGTTACGGGTCCAGGGCCGATGAAAAACTGTTTTTT. This codes for CASSYGSRADEKLFF.

Concerning this clone: The junction shows a germline mismatch at one end, possibly a read error. The chain couples TRBV19 to TRBJ1-1; 7 bases align to TRBD1. This CDR3 has 14 residues. Germline CDR1 LNHDA, CDR2 SQIVND (reference sequence). The CDR3 region is CASSPRTGAPEAFF. CDR3 nucleotides: TGTGCCAGTAGCCCCAGGACAGGTGCCCCTGAGGCTTTCTTT.

The chain couples TRBV9 to TRBJ2-2, with D tentatively TRBD2 (6 bases). This CDR3 region has 14 residues. Trimming took 5 bases from V and 5 from J, leaving 13 bases between them. Per the germline V gene, CDR1 is SGDLS and CDR2 is YYNGEE. CDR3: CASSDTSWTGELFF. CDR3 in DNA: TGTGCCAGCAGTGATACTAGCTGGACCGGGGAGCTGTTTTTT.

The gene calls are TRBV7-3 and TRBJ2-3; D perhaps matches TRBD2 (7 bases). CDR1 is SGHTA and CDR2 is FQGTGA in the germline V gene. Trimming removed 5 bases at V and 4 bases at J, with 22 bases between. CDR3 length: 17 residues. CDR3 coding DNA: TGTGCCAGCAGCGAAAGGGGGGGGCCTTCATATTCAGATACGCAGTATTTT. Translated: CASSERGGPSYSDTQYF.

V gene TRBV7-2 combines with J gene TRBJ2-3; 8 bases align to TRBD2. CDR3 length equals 15 residues. The germline CDR1 and CDR2 sequences are SGHTA and FQGNSA. The V segment lost 4 bases and the J segment 1 base; nucleotides outside the gene matches: 4. The CDR3 nucleotides are TGTGCCAGCAGCTCTCAACTAGCGGGCACAGATACGCAGTATTTT. The encoded protein is CASSSQLAGTDTQYF.

Concerning this clone itself: The sample contains more than one DNA sequence encoding this CDR3. The V call is TRBV4-2, the J call TRBJ1-1; tentatively, D is TRBD1 (5 bases). The CDR3 sequence is 16 residues long. V lost 4 bases and J lost 0, with 15 bases in between. Germline loops: CDR1 LGHNA, CDR2 YNFKEQ. CDR3 sequence reads: CASSPAGGPMNTEAFF. The CDR3 DNA reads as TGTGCCAGCAGCCCAGCCGGGGGACCGATGAACACTGAAGCTTTCTTT.

The chain links TRBV30 to TRBJ1-5; 11 nucleotides agree with TRBD1. This CDR3 is 14 amino acids long. Germline loops: CDR1 GTSNPN, CDR2 SVGIG (reference sequence). The V segment lost 3 bases and the J segment 7 bases; nucleotides outside the gene matches: 5. CDR3 sequence reads: CAWSLGQGAQPQHF. Written as DNA, the CDR3 is TGTGCCTGGAGCCTCGGACAGGGGGCCCAGCCCCAGCATTTT. Using reference TRBV30 and TRBJ1-5 for the parts outside the CDR3, the full variable domain is SQTIHQWPATLVQPVGSPLSLECTVEGTSNPNLYWYRQAAGRGLQLLFYSVGIGQISSEVPQNLSASRPQDRQFILSSKKLLLSDSGFYLCAWSLGQGAQPQHFGDGTRLSIL.

The CDR3 DNA reads TGTGCCAGCAGCTTAGAATGGACTCAAGAGACCCAGTACTTC. Translated: CASSLEWTQETQYF. V and J are TRBV7-2 and TRBJ2-5; TRBD2 might be the D (5 bases). The germline CDR1 and CDR2 sequences are SGHTA and FQGNSA. This CDR3 has 14 amino acids. V was cut by 1 base and J by 2 bases, with 8 bases left in between.